This TCR beta chain appears in the sequencing data of a study of blood T cell repertoires in COVID-19. Whole-study context: Samples came from the United States, Italy and Spain, spanning acute and convalescent COVID-19.

Under the authors' procedure: Amplification from reference gene primers served as the basis for estimated nucleated cell counts. Assay used: immunoSEQ multiplex PCR; TCRdb lists only in-frame clones, some missing. V and J calls plus clone size are reproduced from that table; the DNA served to infer D and trimming. The sample includes under 85,000 clones, 86% of them seen just once. This clone was seen a few times. CDR1 is SGHTA, CDR2 FQGNSA, per germline. Losses at the gene ends were 6 bases for V and 8 bases for J; bases not matched to a gene: 9. The CDR3 spans 14 residues. The chain recombines TRBV7-2 with TRBJ2-1; 8 bases match TRBD2. The receptor was derived from a man older than 75 in a cohort sampled during active COVID-19. Sequenced material: peripheral blood. CDR3 nucleotide sequence: TGTGCCAGCAGACCCGGACTAGCCGGGGATGAGCAGTTCTTC. Translated: CASRPGLAGDEQFF.